The next 29 T cell receptor beta chains were all read from a single sample in a study of shared T cell receptors in the human thymus (dated by TCRdb to about 2021). The library was produced with the immunoSEQ multiplex PCR assay. Here the immuneACCESS table is served through TCRdb, limited to in-frame sequences with V and J called. Missing clones are a known gap in these copies; in checked studies unresolved V genes cover under half, and the rest lacks a known reason. The sample includes around 730,000 clones, with around 85% observed a single time. Clones ranked in the top ten supply around 0.0099% of the sample. These sequences were also reported in another study, on human thymus T cells.

Sequenced sample: thymocytes. The receptors shown here come from a girl under two years old with a congenital heart defect. Donor details come from another sample of the same person, matched by shared clones.

The V and J genes are TRBV10-3 and TRBJ2-1; TRBD2 matches at 9 bases. The CDR3 contains 18 residues. The germline V gene encodes CDR1 ENHRY and CDR2 SYGVKD. V lost 0 bases, J lost 7 bases, and 13 bases stayed unmatched. The DNA for the CDR3 is TGTGCCATCAGTGAGTCGACACACGTGACTAGCGGAGCAAATGAGCAGTTCTTC. Its translation is CAISESTHVTSGANEQFF.

This clone was found once. The V call is TRBV5-4, the J call TRBJ2-3, with D maybe TRBD2 (7 bases). The CDR3 is 18 amino acids. The V gene lost 0 bases and the J gene lost 4 bases, with 21 bases spanning the gap. The germline V gene has CDR1 SGHNT and CDR2 YYREEE (reference sequence). In nucleotides, the CDR3 is TGTGCCAGCAGCTTGGATATCTTTGGGGGGGGCTTCGCAGATACGCAGTATTTT. The encoded protein is CASSLDIFGGGFADTQYF.

The J gene is TRBJ1-5, the V gene TRBV28, with a tentative D call TRBD1 (5 bases). Trimming removed 6 bases from V and 6 bases from J, with 18 bases in between. Germline V gives CDR1 MDHEN, CDR2 SYDVKM. The CDR3 has 15 residues. CDR3 loop: CASRGGGRARQPQHF. The CDR3 DNA reads as TGTGCCAGCAGGGGCGGGGGTCGGGCCCGTCAGCCCCAGCATTTT.

This chain connects TRBV29-1 to TRBJ2-1; 7 positions match TRBD2. The J segment lost 9 bases and the V segment lost 3 bases, leaving 20 bases of the junction unmatched. The CDR3 length is 17 residues. Germline CDR1 SQVTM, CDR2 ANQGSEA. In DNA, the CDR3 is TGCAGCGTTGAGACCATCCTTGGACCCACGGGGGGTGGTGAGCAGTTCTTC. The encoded protein is CSVETILGPTGGGEQFF.

The rearrangement links TRBV12-5 to TRBJ1-2, with no clear D. From germline, CDR1 is LGHNT and CDR2 FRNRAP. V lost 8 bases, J lost 1 base, and 11 bases lay in between. The CDR3 runs 13 residues. For the CDR3, the DNA is TGTGCTAGTTCCCGCGGGGATAACTATGGCTACACCTTC. Its translation is CASSRGDNYGYTF.

This chain uses TRBV5-4 with TRBJ1-1; TRBD1 might be the D (5 bases). Per the germline V gene, CDR1 is SGHNT and CDR2 is YYREEE (reference sequence). The CDR3 is 15 amino acids. The germline V and J ends were trimmed by 4 bases and 1 base, with 14 bases remaining between them. Here the CDR3 reads CASSRGGVRNTEAFF. The DNA of the CDR3 is TGTGCCAGCAGCCGCGGAGGGGTGCGGAACACTGAAGCTTTCTTT. Supplemented by reference TRBV5-4 and TRBJ1-1, the full variable domain reads ETGVTQSPTHLIKTRGQQVTLRCSSQSGHNTVSWYQQALGQGPQFIFQYYREEENGRGNFPPRFSGLQFPNYSSELNVNALELDDSALYLCASSRGGVRNTEAFFGQGTRLTVV.

V is TRBV6-1 and J is TRBJ1-4, with D maybe TRBD1 (6 bases). Germline V gene sequence: CDR1 MNHNS, CDR2 SASEGT. The CDR3 spans 14 residues. Between the trimmed V and J ends, which lost 6 bases and 1 base, there was a span of 9 bases. The CDR3 reads CASRQGRTNEKLFF. CDR3 bases: TGTGCCAGCAGACAGGGCAGAACTAATGAAAAACTGTTTTTT.

The chain employs TRBV28 and TRBJ1-6; D not certain. The CDR3 runs to 17 residues. V shed 4 bases and J shed 0 bases, with 13 bases lying between them. Germline V gene sequence: CDR1 MDHEN, CDR2 SYDVKM. For the CDR3, the DNA is TGTGCCAGCAGTTCCACGCAGGTGACCTCCTATAATTCACCCCTCCACTTT. Its translation is CASSSTQVTSYNSPLHF.

The chain uses TRBV2 and TRBJ1-5, with D hard to call. V lost 6 bases to trimming and J lost 9 bases, with 12 bases between them. The CDR3 runs 12 residues. Per the germline V gene, CDR1 is SNHLY and CDR2 is FYNNEI. CDR3: CASRQPPSPQHF. The CDR3 region has the DNA TGTGCCAGCAGACAGCCACCTTCGCCCCAGCATTTT.

This clone was detected only once. The rearrangement joins TRBV9 to TRBJ1-3, with D possibly matching TRBD1 (6 bases). Germline V gene data show CDR1 as SGDLS and CDR2 as YYNGEE. The CDR3 is 16 amino acids. The germline V and J ends were trimmed by 4 bases and 3 bases, with 17 bases remaining between them. Here the CDR3 reads CASSPLTGLFGNTIYF. CDR3 bases: TGTGCCAGCAGCCCACTAACAGGGCTCTTTGGAAACACCATATATTTT.

The V gene is TRBV15, the J gene TRBJ1-6, with 8 nucleotides matching TRBD1. This CDR3 is built from 17 residues. V lost 0 bases and J lost 4; bases outside the gene matches: 5. Looked up from germline, CDR1 is LNHNV and CDR2 is YYDKDF (reference sequence). The CDR3 DNA follows: TGTGCCACCAGCAGAGAATCGACAGGGGATTATAATTCACCCCTCCACTTT. This codes for CATSRESTGDYNSPLHF.

The V gene is TRBV12-5, the J gene TRBJ2-2, with 14 bases aligning to TRBD2. The CDR3 consists of 19 residues. V was pared by 4 bases and J by 1 base, with 8 bases of the junction left unmatched. The germline V gene has CDR1 LGHNT and CDR2 FRNRAP. The CDR3 DNA reads TGTGCTAGTGGTTCTCAAAGACTAGCGGGGGGGCGGAACACCGGGGAGCTGTTTTTT. Its protein product is CASGSQRLAGGRNTGELFF.

The chain is built from TRBV7-8 and TRBJ2-2; maybe TRBD2 (5 bases). The CDR3 has 16 amino acids. The V and J ends lost 5 bases and 6 bases respectively, with 19 bases between them. Germline CDR1 is SGHVS and CDR2 is FQNEAQ. This chain's CDR3 is CASSPENDSDPGELFF. CDR3 in DNA: TGTGCCAGCAGCCCAGAAAATGATAGCGATCCCGGGGAGCTGTTTTTT.

The sample holds one count of this clone. The V call is TRBV4-1, the J call TRBJ2-1; possibly TRBD2 for D (5 bases). Trimming cost V 4 bases and J 6 bases, with 16 bases left between them. The germline CDR1 and CDR2 sequences are MGHRA and YSYEKL. The CDR3 sequence is 15 residues long. The CDR3 region is CASSLKNGIRNEQFF. Here the CDR3 DNA reads TGCGCCAGCAGCCTTAAGAACGGGATACGCAATGAGCAGTTCTTC.

The rearrangement links TRBV5-8 to TRBJ1-1; unclear D gene. V was clipped by 7 bases and J by 11 bases, with 21 bases between them. Germline CDR1 and CDR2: SGHTS and YDEGEE. This CDR3 spans 13 amino acids. The DNA of the CDR3 is TGTGCCAGCCCGAATAGCCAACCCCCGAGCGCTTTCTTT. It is translated as CASPNSQPPSAFF.

V gene TRBV7-8 combines with J gene TRBJ2-7, with 12 bases that match TRBD2. Germline CDR1 is SGHVS and CDR2 is FQNEAQ. CDR3 length: 17 amino acids. J lost 4 bases, V lost 3 bases, and 10 bases had no gene match. The CDR3 nucleotides are TGTGCCAGCAGCTTTATTGAGGGACTAGCGGGCTTATACGAGCAGTACTTC. Its protein is CASSFIEGLAGLYEQYF.

The V call is TRBV5-1, the J call TRBJ1-2; D is ambiguous. With 1 base removed from V and 3 bases from J, the gap between germline ends came to 13 bases. Germline loops: CDR1 SGHRS, CDR2 YFSETQ. This CDR3 is 15 amino acids long. CDR3 coding DNA: TGCGCCAGCAGCTTGTGGGGAGATGGCTACTATGGCTACACCTTC. It yields the protein CASSLWGDGYYGYTF.

This chain links TRBV6-5 with TRBJ1-2; the D gene is possibly TRBD1 (5 bases). Germline values: CDR1 MNHEY, CDR2 SVGAGI. V dropped 6 bases and J dropped 5 bases, with 16 bases sitting between them. The CDR3 is made up of 14 amino acids. In DNA, the CDR3 is TGTGCCAGCAGCCAAGGGTGGGGGGTTTATGGCTACACCTTC. Translating it yields CASSQGWGVYGYTF.

Comments on this clone: Additional DNA sequences in this sample encode the identical CDR3. Here the CDR3 DNA reads TGCGCCAGCAGCCTCGACAGGGAAAATGGCTACACCTTC. Its protein is CASSLDRENGYTF. The chain employs TRBV5-1 and TRBJ1-2; 7 nucleotides line up with TRBD1. V was pared by 4 bases and J by 6 bases, with 6 bases of the junction left unmatched. The CDR3 covers 13 residues. Per germline, CDR1 SGHRS and CDR2 YFSETQ.

V is TRBV6-1 and J is TRBJ2-5; possible D gene TRBD1, 5 bases. V was shortened by 10 bases and J by 4 bases, with 13 bases between the two germline ends. The CDR3 sequence is 12 residues long. From germline, CDR1 is MNHNS and CDR2 SASEGT. CDR3 amino acids: CATQWTTETQYF. As DNA, the CDR3 is TGTGCCACCCAGTGGACAACAGAGACCCAGTACTTC.

The V gene is TRBV14, the J gene TRBJ2-6; 9 nucleotides match TRBD1. J gave up 0 bases and V 4 bases, and 1 base lay outside the gene matches. This CDR3 has 16 residues. Germline assignment: CDR1 SGHDN and CDR2 FVKESK. Written as DNA, the CDR3 is TGTGCCAGCAGCCGGGACAGGGACTCTGGGGCCAACGTCCTGACTTTC. Translation: CASSRDRDSGANVLTF.

The chain couples TRBV5-1 to TRBJ2-4; D is possibly TRBD2 (6 bases). Germline assignment: CDR1 SGHRS and CDR2 YFSETQ. The V end lost 1 base, the J end lost 12 bases, and 20 bases lay between the germline ends. This CDR3 has 15 amino acids. In DNA form, the CDR3 reads TGCGCCAGCAGCTTGTGGTTCCGGGACTCCGGGACTCAGTACTTC. It yields the protein CASSLWFRDSGTQYF.

The V gene is TRBV13, the J gene TRBJ1-1; possibly TRBD1 for D (6 bases). The CDR3 sequence is 13 residues long. Germline CDR1 is PRHDT and CDR2 is FYEKMQ (reference sequence). V shed 6 bases and J shed 1 base, with 9 bases lying between them. Here the CDR3 reads CASSLQGNTEAFF. As DNA, the CDR3 is TGTGCCAGCAGTTTACAGGGGAACACTGAAGCTTTCTTT.

The chain uses TRBV27 and TRBJ1-4, with TRBD1 matching 7 bases. The germline gives CDR1 MNHEY, CDR2 SMNVEV (reference sequence). This CDR3 comprises 15 residues. V lost 7 bases and J lost 3; bases outside the gene matches: 8. The CDR3 is CASTETGTANEKLFF. CDR3 bases: TGTGCCAGCACCGAAACCGGGACAGCTAATGAAAAACTGTTTTTT.

This clone was observed once. The chain uses TRBV4-1 and TRBJ1-4, with D possibly matching TRBD1 (5 bases). The germline V gene has CDR1 MGHRA and CDR2 YSYEKL. The CDR3 has 16 residues. Trimming took 3 bases from V and 5 from J, leaving 16 bases between them. As DNA, the CDR3 is TGCGCCAGCAGCCACAGGGTCTCAAGCACCAATGAAAAACTGTTTTTT. As protein: CASSHRVSSTNEKLFF.

Comments on this clone: The junction shows a germline mismatch at one end, possibly a read error. The chain employs TRBV7-2 and TRBJ1-2; a weak D match, TRBD1 (6 bases). This CDR3 has 15 residues. Germline values: CDR1 SGHTA, CDR2 FQGNSA. CDR3 sequence: CASSLPWGGRGCPSF. The CDR3 DNA sequence: TGTGCCAGCAGCCTTCCCTGGGGCGGCAGGGGTTGCCCCTCCTTC.

V and J are TRBV6-6 and TRBJ1-3, with D perhaps matching TRBD1 (6 bases). V was clipped by 6 bases and J by 0 bases, with 9 bases between them. CDR3 size: 14 residues. CDR1 MNHNY and CDR2 SVGAGI come from the germline V gene (reference sequence). The CDR3 DNA reads as TGTGCCAGCAGCGGACAGCGCTCTGGAAACACCATATATTTT. This codes for CASSGQRSGNTIYF.

This clone was seen a few times. V gene TRBV7-9 combines with J gene TRBJ1-1; D is possibly TRBD1 (6 bases). V gave up 7 bases and J gave up 6 bases, with 12 bases separating them. Per the germline V gene, CDR1 is SEHNR and CDR2 is FQNEAQ (reference sequence). The CDR3 length is 12 residues. Written as DNA, the CDR3 is TGTGCCAGCACACATGGGGGCTCTGAAGCTTTCTTT. Translating gives CASTHGGSEAFF.

The V call is TRBV5-1, the J call TRBJ1-4; 8 nucleotides line up with TRBD1. V was pared by 3 bases and J by 3 bases, with 7 bases of the junction left unmatched. The CDR3 totals 16 residues. Germline CDR1 is SGHRS and CDR2 is YFSETQ. CDR3 in amino acids: CASSWGIRGPNEKLFF. The CDR3 DNA sequence: TGCGCCAGCAGCTGGGGGATCAGGGGGCCTAATGAAAAACTGTTTTTT.